Each of the 2 T cell receptor beta chains below was sequenced from the same sample in a study of lung T cells in sarcoidosis with Löfgren's syndrome. TCRdb independently ran MiXCR on the reads; one entry per CDR3 protein. The table has roughly 20,000 distinct CDR3 sequences, about a fifth seen once. The sequencing sample was made of CD4+ T cells from PBMCs. The receptors shown here come from a human donor with sarcoidosis (Löfgren's syndrome or another form), or a control subject (not recorded which).

This clonotype showed up many times. The J gene is TRBJ1-6, the V gene TRBV12-3 or TRBV12-4; TRBD1 aligns across 7 bases. The CDR3 length is 14 residues. Unmatched junction bases numbered 7, after V lost 4 bases and J lost 10 bases. The CDR3 sequence is CASSSGQPRSPLHF. The CDR3 DNA reads TGTGCCAGCAGTTCGGGACAGCCTCGGTCACCCCTCCACTTT.

With respect to this clonotype: A read error may explain this, as a much larger clone is one base away. The chain links TRBV19 to TRBJ1-2, with D perhaps TRBD1 (5 bases). Germline-derived CDR1 and CDR2 are LNHDA and SQIVND (reference sequence). V was pared by 1 base and J by 4 bases, with 22 bases between. CDR3 length: 18 amino acids. The CDR3 is CASSIASARTSSAYGYTF. CDR3 nucleotides: TGTGCCAGTAGTATAGCGTCCGCGAGGACAAGTAGCGCCTATGGCTACACCTTC.